These T cell receptor beta chains were read from a single sample in a study of T cell responses to AZD1222 COVID-19 vaccine. Here immunoSEQ multiplex PCR was the method, and the copy in TCRdb shows in-frame clones only, minus some. The table shows 100,000 to 150,000 clones, with 75% to 90% occurring only once. The specimen comprised peripheral blood, sampled on day 0 of AZD1222 vaccination. Receptors originate from an adult in good health. Each CDR3 is given with its conserved first and last residue. Each record gives: clone size, V gene, D gene, J gene, CDR3 DNA, CDR3 protein. The D gene is left open where the match is weak. The listing skips clone size in some rows; elsewhere it reads once, few, many or a size class.

NA	TRBV19	TRBD1	TRBJ1-5	TGTGCCAGTACAAGGAGGGGGCTCGTTCAGCCCCAGCATTTT	CASTRRGLVQPQHF
NA	TRBV14	NA	TRBJ2-3	TGTGCCAGCAGCCATCGACAGGCGTTGGATACGCAGTATTTT	CASSHRQALDTQYF
NA	TRBV10-2	NA	TRBJ1-2	TGCGCCAGCAGTGAGGGGTTGGGTGGCTACACCTTC	CASSEGLGGYTF
NA	TRBV7-9	TRBD1	TRBJ1-5	TGTGCCAGCAGCTTAGGCCGTTGGGACAGGGGGTTCAATCAGCCCCAGCATTTT	CASSLGRWDRGFNQPQHF
few	TRBV27	NA	TRBJ2-2	TGTGCCAGCAGCCTTCAGACTAGGACAAAGCTGTTTTTT	CASSLQTRTKLFF
few	TRBV5-4	NA	TRBJ2-2	TGTGCCAGCAGCTTGGGGGGGCTATCCGGGGAGCTGTTTTTT	CASSLGGLSGELFF
NA	TRBV19	TRBD1	TRBJ2-2	TGTGCCAGTAGAGGACAGGGTCTGGTGGCCGGGGAGCTGTTTTTT	CASRGQGLVAGELFF
NA	TRBV10-3	TRBD2	TRBJ2-5	TGTGCCATCAGTGGGTCACTAGCGGGGGGAGGAGAGACCCAGTACTTC	CAISGSLAGGGETQYF
once	TRBV28	TRBD1	TRBJ1-3	TGTGCCAGCAGTTATGGACAGGGGGCTCCTCTCGGAAACACCATATATTTT	CASSYGQGAPLGNTIYF
NA	TRBV2	TRBD1	TRBJ1-6	TGTGCCAGCAACTTCGGGACAGTCTATAATTCACCCCTCCACTTT	CASNFGTVYNSPLHF
NA	TRBV7-2	TRBD2	TRBJ2-1	TGTGCCAGCAGCTTGTCCTTAGCGGGGGGTCATGAGCAGTTCTTC	CASSLSLAGGHEQFF
NA	TRBV6-6	TRBD1	TRBJ2-7	TGTGCCAGCAGCGGAATCGACAGGGGATCGTACGAGCAGTACTTC	CASSGIDRGSYEQYF
once	TRBV18	NA	TRBJ2-7	TGTGCCAGCTCACCGGGCCAAAGCTCCTACGAGCAGTACTTC	CASSPGQSSYEQYF
NA	TRBV28	NA	TRBJ1-3	TGTGCCAGCAGTTCCCTGGGGGGAAACACCATATATTTT	CASSSLGGNTIYF
NA	TRBV6-1	NA	TRBJ2-2	TGTGCCAGCAGGGAAGCCGGGACACCGAACACCGGGGAGCTGTTTTTT	CASREAGTPNTGELFF
NA	TRBV5-1	NA	TRBJ2-5	TGCGCCAGCAGCTTGGGTGGCCGGCAGGCCGGAACGAGGGGTGAGACCCAGTACTTC	CASSLGGRQAGTRGETQYF
NA	TRBV19	NA	TRBJ1-1	TGTGCCAGTAGTGTATCCGGAGTAAACGCTGAAGCTTTCTTT	CASSVSGVNAEAFF
NA	TRBV6-6	NA	TRBJ1-5	TGTGCCAGCAGTTCTGGACAGTTCCAGCCCCAGCATTTT	CASSSGQFQPQHF
once	TRBV29-1	NA	TRBJ2-5	TGCAGCGTTGAAGAAGAATGGGGCCAACAAGAGACCCAGTACTTC	CSVEEEWGQQETQYF
NA	TRBV10-3	TRBD2	TRBJ2-7	TGTGCCATCAGTGAATTACTAGCGGGGGGTGATGAGCAGTACTTC	CAISELLAGGDEQYF
NA	TRBV24-1	NA	TRBJ2-5	TGTGCCACCAGTGATAGGAGGCGGGGACTGGGGGAGACCCAGTACTTC	CATSDRRRGLGETQYF
NA	TRBV28	NA	TRBJ1-1	TGTGCCAGCAGTTTAAACAGGGCCAGAGCTTTCTTT	CASSLNRARAFF
NA	TRBV12-3/TRBV12-4	NA	TRBJ2-7	TGTGCCAGCAGTCTCTCGGCAAACGAGCAGTACTTC	CASSLSANEQYF
NA	TRBV9	NA	TRBJ1-5	TGTGCCAGCAGCGTAGGACAGGGCAATCAGCCCCAGCATTTT	CASSVGQGNQPQHF
once	TRBV18	NA	TRBJ1-3	TGTGCCAGCTCACTGACAGAAGGGACGACCTCTGGAAACACCATATATTTT	CASSLTEGTTSGNTIYF
NA	TRBV20-1	NA	TRBJ2-7	TGCAGTGCTAGTTGGGGCCCCAGGGCACACGAGCAGTACTTC	CSASWGPRAHEQYF
NA	TRBV19	TRBD2	TRBJ2-5	TGTGCCAGTAGTGGTACCGCGGGGGTCATCCAAGAGACCCAGTACTTC	CASSGTAGVIQETQYF
NA	TRBV19	TRBD1	TRBJ1-4	TGTGCCAGTAGTCCGCATACAGGGGTGAAACTGTTTTTT	CASSPHTGVKLFF
NA	TRBV5-5	NA	TRBJ1-2	TGTGCCAGCAGCTTGGCGGGAGATGGCGGCTACACCTTC	CASSLAGDGGYTF
NA	TRBV5-1	NA	TRBJ1-1	TGCGCCAGCAGCCCGTCCCCTCGGGCCACTGAAGCTTTCTTT	CASSPSPRATEAFF
NA	TRBV30	TRBD1	TRBJ1-2	TGTGCCTGGAGTTTGAGGACAGGGACCGGTGGCTACACCTTC	CAWSLRTGTGGYTF
NA	TRBV5-5	NA	TRBJ2-5	TGTGCCAGCAGCTTGGGTGGGGCACGGTTCCAAGAGACCCAGTACTTC	CASSLGGARFQETQYF
NA	TRBV28	NA	TRBJ1-4	TGTGCCAGTCGCCCCGGTAATGAAAAACTGTTTTTT	CASRPGNEKLFF
NA	TRBV7-9	NA	TRBJ2-5	TGTGCCAGCAGCCCGAAGGAGACCCAGTACTTC	CASSPKETQYF
NA	TRBV4-2	TRBD1	TRBJ1-5	TGTGCCAGCAGCCAGGGCAGGGGGAGAAATCAGCCCCAGCATTTT	CASSQGRGRNQPQHF
NA	TRBV7-8	TRBD1	TRBJ1-2	TGTGCCAGCAGCTTAGGTACCACAGGGGTAGAAGGCTACACCTTC	CASSLGTTGVEGYTF
NA	TRBV19	NA	TRBJ1-1	TGTGCCAGTAGCACCTCTGAGAACCGTGAAGCTTTCTTT	CASSTSENREAFF
once	TRBV19	NA	TRBJ1-5	TGTGCCAGTACGGGAGGGGGCAATCAGCCCCAGCATTTT	CASTGGGNQPQHF
NA	TRBV4-1	TRBD2	TRBJ2-1	TGCGCCAGCAGCCCTGGGGCTAGCGGGAACTACAATGAGCAGTTCTTC	CASSPGASGNYNEQFF
NA	TRBV19	NA	TRBJ1-1	TGTGCCAGTAGTACCCGGACAGCTCTGAACACTGAAGCTTTCTTT	CASSTRTALNTEAFF
NA	TRBV2	NA	TRBJ1-1	TGTGCCAGCAGTGAAGGGTTCGGCACGAAAGCTTTCTTT	CASSEGFGTKAFF
NA	TRBV5-4	NA	TRBJ2-7	TGTGCCAGCAGCCCTGTTTCCGGGAACACCTACGAGCAGTACTTC	CASSPVSGNTYEQYF
NA	TRBV10-2	NA	TRBJ1-2	TGCGCCAGCAGTGAGTCCCCCAACTATGGCTACACCTTC	CASSESPNYGYTF
NA	TRBV28	NA	TRBJ1-2	TGTGCCAGCAGACAACAGACTGGCTACACCTTC	CASRQQTGYTF
few	TRBV18	NA	TRBJ2-7	TGTGCCAGCTCACGTGGTCGAGACTACGAGCAGTACTTC	CASSRGRDYEQYF
NA	TRBV5-5	TRBD1	TRBJ1-4	TGTGCCAGCAGCTTGTTGGTCGGACAGGGGCCGCGAGGTGAAAAACTGTTTTTT	CASSLLVGQGPRGEKLFF
NA	TRBV4-3	NA	TRBJ1-5	TGCGCCAGCAGCCAAACAGGGAGGGGCGGGAATCAGCCCCAGCATTTT	CASSQTGRGGNQPQHF
once	TRBV7-3	NA	TRBJ2-3	TGTGCCAGCAGCCTCGCGGGCGGGGCAGATACGCAGTATTTT	CASSLAGGADTQYF
NA	TRBV7-2	NA	TRBJ1-2	TGTGCCAGCAGCTTAGGGGGCGATGGCTACACCTTC	CASSLGGDGYTF
NA	TRBV9	NA	TRBJ2-1	TGTGCCAGCAGCGTAACCGGGAATGAGCAGTTCTTC	CASSVTGNEQFF
few	TRBV3-1/TRBV3-2	TRBD2	TRBJ2-7	TGTGCCAGCAGCCAAGTCTTTCGGAGCGGGGGCTCCTACGAGCAGTACTTC	CASSQVFRSGGSYEQYF
NA	TRBV9	TRBD1	TRBJ1-2	TGTGCCAGCAGCCCAGGACAGGGGGCTTATGGCTACACCTTC	CASSPGQGAYGYTF
NA	TRBV14	NA	TRBJ2-3	TGTGCCAGCAGCCAGCGGGATACGCAGTATTTT	CASSQRDTQYF